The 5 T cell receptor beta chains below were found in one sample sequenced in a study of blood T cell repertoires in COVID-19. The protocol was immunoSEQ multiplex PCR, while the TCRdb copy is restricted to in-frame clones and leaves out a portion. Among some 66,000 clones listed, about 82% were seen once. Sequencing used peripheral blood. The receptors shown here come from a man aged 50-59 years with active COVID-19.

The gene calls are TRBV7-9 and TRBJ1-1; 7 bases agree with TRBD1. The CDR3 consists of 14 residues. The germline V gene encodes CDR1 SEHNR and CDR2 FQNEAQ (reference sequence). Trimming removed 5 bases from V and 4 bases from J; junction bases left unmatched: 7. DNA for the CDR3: TGTGCCAGCAGCATTACCACAGGGGCCACTGAAGCTTTCTTT. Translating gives CASSITTGATEAFF.

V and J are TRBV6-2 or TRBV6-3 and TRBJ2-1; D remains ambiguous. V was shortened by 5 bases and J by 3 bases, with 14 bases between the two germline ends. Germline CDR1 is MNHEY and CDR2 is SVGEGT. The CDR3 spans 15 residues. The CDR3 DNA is TGTGCCAGCAGTCCCGTACAATTAAACTACAATGAGCAGTTCTTC. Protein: CASSPVQLNYNEQFF.

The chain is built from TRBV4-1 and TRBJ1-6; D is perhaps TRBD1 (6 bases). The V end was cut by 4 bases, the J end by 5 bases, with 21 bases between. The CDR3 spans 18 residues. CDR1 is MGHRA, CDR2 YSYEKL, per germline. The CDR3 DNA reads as TGCGCCAGCAGCCGTACGACAGGCGGAGGAGTGGATAATTCACCCCTCCACTTT. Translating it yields CASSRTTGGGVDNSPLHF.

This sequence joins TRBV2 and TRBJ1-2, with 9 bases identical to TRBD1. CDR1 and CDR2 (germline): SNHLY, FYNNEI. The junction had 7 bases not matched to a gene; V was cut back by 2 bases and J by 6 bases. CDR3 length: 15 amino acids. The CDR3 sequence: CASSESTGGVNGYTF. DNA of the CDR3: TGTGCCAGCAGTGAATCCACAGGGGGCGTTAATGGCTACACCTTC.

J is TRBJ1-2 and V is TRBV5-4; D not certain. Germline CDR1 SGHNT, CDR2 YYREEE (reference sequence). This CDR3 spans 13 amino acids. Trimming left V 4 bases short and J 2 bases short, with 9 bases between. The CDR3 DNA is TGTGCCAGCAGCCCCGGAGGGAACTATGGCTACACCTTC. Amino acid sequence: CASSPGGNYGYTF.